A single T cell receptor beta chain is shown here with its context. Its antigen is unknown. The naive CD8 subset, CD45RO-negative cells positively selected for CCR7, excluded terminally differentiated effector memory CD45RA+ cells. The germline V gene has CDR1 ENHRY and CDR2 SYGVKD. The CDR3 is 19 amino acids. Losses at the gene ends were 0 bases for V and 9 bases for J; bases not matched to a gene: 14. This specimen comes from a study of shared clonotypes between healthy human individuals. Study observations and caveats: Sequencing depth was expected to affect clonotype sharing among donors. Naive subsets generally had larger estimated richness than memory subsets.

Using immunoSEQ multiplex PCR, the repertoire was profiled, and TCRdb retains in-frame clones only, with some absent. The table shows roughly 2,000,000 clones, with about 93% occurring only once. V usage is TRBV10-3 and J usage is TRBJ2-1; 13 bases are a match to TRBD2. The sequenced sample consisted of naive CD8+ T cells from PBMCs. The sequence came from a man aged 18 to 29 in good health. Some clones in this sample may be carry-over from other donors' samples. The CDR3 loop is CAISESVTELAGGPLEQFF. The CDR3 bases are TGTGCCATCAGTGAGTCGGTGACCGAACTAGCGGGAGGGCCTCTTGAGCAGTTCTTC.